Below, one T cell receptor beta chain is given with its context. No cognate antigen has been identified for it. Per-base qualities were not stored, and no clone one base away is much larger. The CDR3 contains 16 residues, cysteine and phenylalanine counted. The retained sequence is limited to the CDR3, 48 bases, with the frame set at the first base. For CDR1 and CDR2, the germline V gene (reference sequence) lists LNHNV and YYDKDF. V and J lose 0 bases and 3 bases, and a span of 13 bases separates them. Profiling of TCR beta VDJ combinations and CDR3 sequences used genomic DNA as the template. An Illumina HiSeq 2000 was the platform used for TCR repertoire sequencing. As for the original processing: Repertoire assessment relied on Simpson's diversity index, CDR3 size and DJ length profiles, and TRBV/TRBJ rearrangement plots. The most abundant DNA sequence in the deep sequencing data was taken as the immunodominant clone. CDR3 amino acid sequences were screened for sharing across subjects and were compared with published repertoires and the VDJdb database. Using fastp trimming at Q25 and MiXCR clonotype assembly, TCRdb reanalyzed the public sequencing data and kept in-frame beta chains. When rows share a CDR3 protein, they turn into one entry using the most common DNA and genes. The V and J calls were determined by TCRdb, not by the authors. The sample profile shows about 160,000 distinct CDR3 sequences; roughly 40% of them were found once. The ten largest clones capture 1.1% of the sample.

In this study, sorted CD4+ and CD8+ T cells from the blood of healthy subjects and of severe aplastic anemia patients had their TCR repertoires deep-sequenced. Ficoll-Paque density gradient centrifugation was used to isolate peripheral blood mononuclear cells. Before DNA extraction, CD4+ and CD8+ T cells were sorted with FACS or magnetic beads. This sample was included in a study of CD8+CD57+ T cells in acquired aplastic anemia (dated by TCRdb to the late 2010s). For the study in its entirety: A mean of approximately 3 ug of DNA, ranging from about 0.19 to 27.4 ug, was extracted from sorted CD4+ and CD8+ cells. For healthy donor samples, the average read count was about 9.8 million for CD4+ cells and 11 million to 13 million for CD8+ cells. The paper as a whole reports these results and caveats: CD8+ Simpson's diversity did not differ significantly between patients and healthy controls (P=0.060). Twenty-nine CD8+ CDR3 sequences were found in both patients and controls but appeared to be highly expressed in patients and within the immunodominant clones of the patients.

Sequences were obtained from sorted CD4+, CD8+, or CD8+CD57+ T cells (not recorded which) from PBMCs. This TCR came from a human donor in good health. The V and J genes are TRBV15 and TRBJ2-3; the best D guess is TRBD2, with 5 bases matching. Read as DNA, the sequence is TGTGCCACCAGCAGAGATTCAGCGGTGGGGACAGATACGCAGTATTTT. It is translated as CATSRDSAVGTDTQYF.